This T cell receptor beta chain was profiled in a study of blood T cell repertoires in COVID-19. At the level of the study: Acute-phase and convalescent COVID-19 samples originated in the United States, Italy and Spain. Nucleic acid was either cDNA or gDNA, and it came from T cells, B-cell-depleted T cells, or PBMCs.

Assay: immunoSEQ multiplex PCR; the TCRdb copy retains only in-frame clones and omits some. The repertoire has around 250,000 clones, about 89% of them found once; the top ten carry 0.94%. Germline values: CDR1 MNHEY, CDR2 SVGAGI. The ends were cut back, 6 bases at V and 2 bases at J, with 17 bases in the middle. The CDR3 has 15 amino acids. The sample consisted of peripheral blood. The clonotype comes from a woman aged 40 to 50 who had recovered from COVID-19. The rearrangement joins TRBV6-5 to TRBJ2-7; tentatively, D is TRBD2 (6 bases). The DNA of the CDR3 is TGTGCCAGCAGCCAGGTCGGGACTTTCCCCTACGAGCAGTACTTC. Translation gives CASSQVGTFPYEQYF.